This T cell receptor (beta chain) was sequenced during a study of T cell changes during pregnancy in multiple sclerosis. Sequenced by immunoSEQ multiplex PCR; TCRdb stores in-frame clones only, minus some. The data show tens of thousands of clones, 85% to 95% seen once. This clone has only a few counts. The CDR3 runs 14 residues. The trim removed 4 bases at V and 10 bases at J, leaving 10 bases unmatched. Germline-derived CDR1 and CDR2 are LGHNA and YNFKEQ. This rearrangement joins TRBV4-2 to TRBJ1-1; 9 bases align to TRBD1. The material was CD4+ T cells from peripheral blood mononuclear cells, obtained in the third trimester of pregnancy. The clonotype comes from a female donor with multiple sclerosis, enrolled in a pregnancy study. The CDR3 protein is CASSLSGTGKAAFF. The CDR3 region has the DNA TGTGCCAGCAGCCTCTCCGGGACAGGGAAGGCAGCTTTCTTT.